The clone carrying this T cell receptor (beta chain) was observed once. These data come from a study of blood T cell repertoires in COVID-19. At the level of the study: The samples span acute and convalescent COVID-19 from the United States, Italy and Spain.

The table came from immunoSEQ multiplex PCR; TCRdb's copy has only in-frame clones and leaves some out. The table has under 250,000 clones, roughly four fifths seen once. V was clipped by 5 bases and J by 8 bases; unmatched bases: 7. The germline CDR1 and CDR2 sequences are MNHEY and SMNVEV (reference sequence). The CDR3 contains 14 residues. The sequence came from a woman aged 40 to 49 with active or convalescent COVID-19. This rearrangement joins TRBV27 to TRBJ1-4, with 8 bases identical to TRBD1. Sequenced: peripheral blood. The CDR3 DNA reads TGTGCCAGCAGTCACCGGGACAGGATAGAAAAACTGTTTTTT. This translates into CASSHRDRIEKLFF.